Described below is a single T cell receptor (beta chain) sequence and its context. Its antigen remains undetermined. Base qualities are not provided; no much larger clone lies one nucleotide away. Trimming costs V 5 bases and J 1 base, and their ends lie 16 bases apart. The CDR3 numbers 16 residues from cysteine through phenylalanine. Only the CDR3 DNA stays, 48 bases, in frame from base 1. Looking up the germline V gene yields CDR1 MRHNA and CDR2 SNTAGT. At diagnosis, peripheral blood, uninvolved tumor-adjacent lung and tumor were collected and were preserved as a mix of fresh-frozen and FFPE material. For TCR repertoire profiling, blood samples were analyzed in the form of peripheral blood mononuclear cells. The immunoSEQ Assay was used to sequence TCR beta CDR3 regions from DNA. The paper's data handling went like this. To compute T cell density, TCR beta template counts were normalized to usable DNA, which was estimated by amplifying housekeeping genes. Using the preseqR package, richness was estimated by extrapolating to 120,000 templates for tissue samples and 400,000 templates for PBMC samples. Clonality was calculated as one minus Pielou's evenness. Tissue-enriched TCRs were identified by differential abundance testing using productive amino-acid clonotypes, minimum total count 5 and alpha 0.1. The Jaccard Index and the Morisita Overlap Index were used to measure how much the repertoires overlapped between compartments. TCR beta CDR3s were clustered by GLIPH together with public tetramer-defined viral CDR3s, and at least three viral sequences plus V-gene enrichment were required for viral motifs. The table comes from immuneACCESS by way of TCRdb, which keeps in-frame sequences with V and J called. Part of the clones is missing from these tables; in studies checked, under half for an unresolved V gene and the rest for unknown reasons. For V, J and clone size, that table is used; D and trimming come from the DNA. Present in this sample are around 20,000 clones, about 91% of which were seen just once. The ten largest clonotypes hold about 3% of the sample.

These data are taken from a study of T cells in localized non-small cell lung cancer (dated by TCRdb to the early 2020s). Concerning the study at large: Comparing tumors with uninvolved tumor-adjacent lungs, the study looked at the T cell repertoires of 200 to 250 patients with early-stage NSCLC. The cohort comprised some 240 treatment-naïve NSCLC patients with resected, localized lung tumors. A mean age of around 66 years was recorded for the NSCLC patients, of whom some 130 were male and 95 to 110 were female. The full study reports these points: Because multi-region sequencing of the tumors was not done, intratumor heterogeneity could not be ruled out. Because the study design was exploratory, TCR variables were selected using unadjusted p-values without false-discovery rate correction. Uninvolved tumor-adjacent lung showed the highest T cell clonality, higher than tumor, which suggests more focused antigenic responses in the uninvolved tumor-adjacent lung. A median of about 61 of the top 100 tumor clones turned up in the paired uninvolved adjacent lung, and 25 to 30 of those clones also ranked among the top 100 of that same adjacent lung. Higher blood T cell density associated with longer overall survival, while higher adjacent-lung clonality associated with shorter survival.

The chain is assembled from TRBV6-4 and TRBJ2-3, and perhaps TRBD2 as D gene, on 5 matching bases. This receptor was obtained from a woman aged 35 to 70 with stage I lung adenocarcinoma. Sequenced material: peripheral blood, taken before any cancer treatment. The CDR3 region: CASSSLAMGGTDTQYF. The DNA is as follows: TGTGCCAGCAGTTCCCTAGCCATGGGTGGCACAGATACGCAGTATTTT.